Below, one TCR beta chain is given with its context. Antigen: not known. This CDR3 spans 14 amino acids. V was cut by 7 bases and J by 3 bases, with 16 bases left in between. Germline CDR1 reads SQVTM; CDR2 reads ANQGSEA. This sample is part of a study of cytomegalovirus exposure and HLA in healthy donors. Study-level findings and limits: Fewer N-insertions than the roughly 630-donor mean were reportedly shown by an Asian-associated ancestry cluster in a later analysis. A later analysis found that most CMV-associated TCR beta chains appeared HLA-restricted. TCR beta sequences reportedly predicted the HLA-A and HLA-B alleles of most subjects accurately.

The PCR ran on 60 Vbeta and 13 Jbeta primers. In the original processing: Later, roughly 80 million unique TCR beta chains were counted in an analysis, and about 10 million of them were shared. Here immunoSEQ multiplex PCR was the method, and the copy in TCRdb shows in-frame clones only, minus some. Clone size and the V and J calls come from that table; the DNA yielded D and trimming. The data hold about 89,000 clones, with about 67% observed a single time. This sequence joins TRBV29-1 and TRBJ2-1; weak D call: TRBD1 (6 bases). This clonotype was sampled from a man between 25 and 39 years old in good health and CMV-seronegative. Source material: PBMCs. The CDR3 sequence is CSAGAGVGYNEQFF. CDR3 nucleotide sequence: TGCAGCGCCGGAGCAGGGGTAGGCTACAATGAGCAGTTCTTC.